This entry lists 12 T cell receptor beta chains sequenced from one sample in a study of Graves' ophthalmopathy and Graves' hyperthyroidism. TCR beta CDR3 amplification used RNA transcripts. First-round RT-PCR relied on HTBI primers, and a second-round multiplex PCR came next. TCRdb reprocessed the multiplex PCR reads with MiXCR, giving one entry per CDR3 protein. The data hold 220,000 or so distinct CDR3 sequences, with roughly a fifth observed a single time. The specimen sequenced was peripheral blood. All receptors come from a woman aged 50 to 60 with Graves' ophthalmopathy.

This clonotype has at least ten counts. This clone may be a read error of a much larger clone one base away. The DNA of the CDR3 is TGTGCCAGCGGTTTCGAAGCGGGGGCCTACGAGCAGTACTTC. Protein sequence: CASGFEAGAYEQYF. The V call is TRBV12-3 or TRBV12-4, the J call TRBJ2-7; 8 nucleotides agree with TRBD2. This CDR3 has 14 residues.

Many counts were recorded for this clonotype. This chain connects TRBV6-2 or TRBV6-3 to TRBJ1-5; TRBD1 matches at 9 bases. The CDR3 runs 15 residues. The germline V gene encodes CDR1 MNHEY and CDR2 SVGEGT. Trimming cost V 4 bases and J 6 bases; bases outside gene matches: 7. The CDR3 nucleotides are TGTGCCAGCAGTTTTGGGACAGGGTTATCTCAGCCCCAGCATTTT. It translates to CASSFGTGLSQPQHF.

With regard to this clonotype: A much larger clone differs from this one at a single base, so this may be a read error. The J gene is TRBJ1-2, the V gene TRBV29-1, with D maybe TRBD1 (5 bases). Trimming took off 7 bases at V and 12 bases at J, with 18 bases between the two ends. The CDR3 covers 11 residues. Germline V gene lookup returns CDR1 SQVTM and CDR2 ANQGSEA. The CDR3 sequence is CSGGVGSGHTF. Written as DNA, the CDR3 is TGCAGCGGAGGGGTCGGGTCGGGCCACACCTTC.

Remarks on this clonotype: Given a much more abundant clone one base away, this may be a read error. CDR3 nucleotide sequence: TGTGGCAGCAGTAGCAGTGGGGTTAACACCGGGGAGCTGTTTTTT. It encodes CGSSSSGVNTGELFF. V gene TRBV7-8 combines with J gene TRBJ2-2; no clear D gene. Germline V gives CDR1 SGHVS, CDR2 FQNEAQ. This CDR3 contains 15 residues. The full variable domain, with the rest looked up from reference TRBV7-8 and TRBJ2-2, is GAGVSQSPRYKVAKRGQDVALRCDPISGHVSLFWYQQALGQGPEFLTYFQNEAQLDKSGLPSDRFFAERPEGSVSTLKIQRTQQEDSAVYLCGSSSSGVNTGELFFGEGSRLTVL.

This clonotype was detected many times. This chain uses TRBV6-4 with TRBJ1-6; 8 nucleotides match TRBD1. Germline trimming cut 3 bases from V and 7 bases from J; bases unmatched to any gene: 5. Germline V gene lookup returns CDR1 MRHNA and CDR2 SNTAGT. The CDR3 is 15 amino acids. In nucleotides, the CDR3 is TGTGCCAGCAGTGAAGCAGGGGGCGGGAATTCACCCCTCCACTTT. Residues: CASSEAGGGNSPLHF.

This clonotype was observed at least ten times. The rearrangement joins TRBV30 to TRBJ1-1; 7 nucleotides match TRBD1. The CDR3 consists of 14 residues. J was trimmed by 3 bases and V by 4 bases; bases with no gene match: 8. Germline values: CDR1 GTSNPN, CDR2 SVGIG (reference sequence). The CDR3 coding sequence is TGTGCCTGGAAAACTTACAGGGGAGACACTGAAGCTTTCTTT. Translation gives CAWKTYRGDTEAFF.

This clonotype was seen a handful of times. The chain uses TRBV15 and TRBJ2-5; 9 nucleotides agree with TRBD1. V shed 4 bases and J 4 bases; nucleotides not matched to a gene: 4. The CDR3 is made up of 14 amino acids. Per the germline V gene, CDR1 is LNHNV and CDR2 is YYDKDF (reference sequence). The CDR3 DNA reads as TGTGCCACCAGCACCCGGACAGGGGTAGAGACCCAGTACTTC. Translating gives CATSTRTGVETQYF.

This clonotype was seen at least ten times. The V and J genes are TRBV12-3 or TRBV12-4 and TRBJ2-7; 10 positions agree with TRBD1. This CDR3 has 15 amino acids. J gave up 3 bases and V 6 bases, and 8 bases lay outside the gene matches. The CDR3 DNA reads as TGTGCCAGCAGCCGGACAGGGGGGGAACTCTACGAGCAGTACTTC. This encodes CASSRTGGELYEQYF.

This clonotype has more than one count but fewer than ten. The chain employs TRBV5-4 and TRBJ2-5, with D possibly TRBD2 on 6 matching bases. V was trimmed by 4 bases and J by 5 bases, leaving 21 bases between them. Germline CDR1 is SGHNT and CDR2 is YYREEE (reference sequence). The CDR3 is made up of 16 amino acids. CDR3 DNA sequence: TGTGCCAGCAGCACCTTGGAGGGCGCTTTCGCGGAGACCCAGTACTTC. This gives the protein CASSTLEGAFAETQYF. The complete variable domain, with remaining parts taken from reference TRBV5-4 and TRBJ2-5, reads ETGVTQSPTHLIKTRGQQVTLRCSSQSGHNTVSWYQQALGQGPQFIFQYYREEENGRGNFPPRFSGLQFPNYSSELNVNALELDDSALYLCASSTLEGAFAETQYFGPGTRLLVL.

This clonotype has at least ten counts. V gene TRBV13 combines with J gene TRBJ2-7; tentatively, D is TRBD1 or TRBD2 (5 bases each). The CDR3 runs to 15 residues. V was cut by 0 bases and J by 2 bases, with 11 bases left in between. Germline lookup yields CDR1 PRHDT and CDR2 FYEKMQ (reference sequence). CDR3: CASSLGRDPAYEQYF. The DNA for the CDR3 is TGTGCCAGCAGCTTAGGCCGGGACCCAGCCTACGAGCAGTACTTC.

This clonotype was counted between two and nine times. The chain joins TRBV30 to TRBJ1-5, with unresolved D. Germline V gene lookup returns CDR1 GTSNPN and CDR2 SVGIG (reference sequence). This CDR3 has 11 residues. Trimming cost V 3 bases and J 8 bases, with 8 bases left between them. CDR3 amino acids: CAWRQSKPQHF. Here the CDR3 DNA reads TGTGCCTGGAGACAAAGCAAGCCCCAGCATTTT.

The rearrangement joins TRBV27 to TRBJ2-2; 7 positions match TRBD1. Trimming at V came to 3 bases and at J to 6 bases, leaving 13 bases not matched to a gene. The CDR3 has 17 residues. Looked up from germline, CDR1 is MNHEY and CDR2 is SMNVEV (reference sequence). This CDR3 reads CASSFTTGFGYAGELFF. CDR3 sequence (DNA): TGTGCCAGCAGTTTTACGACAGGGTTCGGGTACGCCGGGGAGCTGTTTTTT.